This TCR beta chain was recovered during a study of monozygotic twins with inflammatory bowel disease. Germline V gene lookup returns CDR1 SGHTA and CDR2 FQGNSA. The CDR3 runs 13 residues. TCRdb reprocessed the 5' RACE reads and keeps a single row for each CDR3 protein, giving no DNA. This table holds 400,000 to 500,000 distinct CDR3 sequences. The sequencing sample was made of blood. The gene calls are TRBV7-2 and TRBJ2-1; TCRdb gives TRBD1 as the D gene, but with no DNA this cannot be confirmed. This TCR was recovered from a human donor with ulcerative colitis or Crohn's disease, or a healthy co-twin of an affected twin (not recorded which). The CDR3 sequence: CASSFGGTNEQFF.